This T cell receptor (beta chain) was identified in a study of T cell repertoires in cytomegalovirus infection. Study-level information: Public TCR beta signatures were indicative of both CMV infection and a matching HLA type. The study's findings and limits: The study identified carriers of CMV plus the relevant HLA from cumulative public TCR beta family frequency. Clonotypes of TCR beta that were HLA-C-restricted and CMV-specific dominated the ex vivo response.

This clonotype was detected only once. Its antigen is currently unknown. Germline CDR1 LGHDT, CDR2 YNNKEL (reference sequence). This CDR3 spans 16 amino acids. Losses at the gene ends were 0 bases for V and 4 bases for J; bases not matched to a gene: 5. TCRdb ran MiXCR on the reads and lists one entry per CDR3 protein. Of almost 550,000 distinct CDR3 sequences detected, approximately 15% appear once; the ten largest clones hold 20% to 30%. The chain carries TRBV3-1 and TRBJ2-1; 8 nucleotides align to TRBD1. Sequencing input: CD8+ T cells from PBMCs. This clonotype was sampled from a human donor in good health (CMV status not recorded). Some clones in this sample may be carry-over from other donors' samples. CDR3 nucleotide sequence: TGTGCCAGCAGCCAAGAGAAGGACAGGGATTACAATGAGCAGTTCTTC. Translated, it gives CASSQEKDRDYNEQFF.